The source of this TCR beta chain is a study of tumor-infiltrating lymphocytes in oesophageal squamous cell carcinoma. TCRdb redid the calling of the PCR reads with MiXCR, one entry per CDR3 protein. The sample holds roughly 23,000 distinct CDR3 sequences, approximately 35% seen once. Per germline, CDR1 MNHEY and CDR2 SVGAGI. The CDR3 covers 17 residues. Specimen: esophageal tumor tissue. This clonotype originated in a female donor with esophageal squamous cell carcinoma. V and J are TRBV6-5 and TRBJ2-4; the D call may be TRBD1 or TRBD2 (6 bases each). TRBJ2-5 explains the end of the DNA better; the J call may be wrong. The CDR3 sequence is CASSYLGGRAGQETQYF. The DNA for the CDR3 is TGTGCCAGCAGTTACCTGGGGGGCAGGGCGGGCCAAGAGACCCAGTACTTC.